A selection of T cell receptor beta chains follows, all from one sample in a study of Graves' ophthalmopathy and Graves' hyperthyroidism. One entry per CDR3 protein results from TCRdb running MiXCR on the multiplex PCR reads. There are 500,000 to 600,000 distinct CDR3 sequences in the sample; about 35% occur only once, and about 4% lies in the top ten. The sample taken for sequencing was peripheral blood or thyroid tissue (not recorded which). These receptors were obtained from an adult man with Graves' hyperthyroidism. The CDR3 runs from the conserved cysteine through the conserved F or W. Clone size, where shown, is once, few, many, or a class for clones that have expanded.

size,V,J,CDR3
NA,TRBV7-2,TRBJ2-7,CASSPIAGDYEQYF
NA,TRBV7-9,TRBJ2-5,CASSLRGDSAEETQYF
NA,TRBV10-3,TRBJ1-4,CAISETAAWNEKLFF
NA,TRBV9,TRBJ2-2,CASSAGKNRVDPGELFF
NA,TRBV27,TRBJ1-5,CASSQGFSGPLHQPQHF
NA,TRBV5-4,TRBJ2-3,CASSLGLAGGADTQYF
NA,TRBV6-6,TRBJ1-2,CASSYSGGEFHGYTF
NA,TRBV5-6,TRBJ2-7,CASSERTGSYEQYF
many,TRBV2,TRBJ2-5,CASSDLKTQYF
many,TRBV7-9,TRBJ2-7,CASSLAGLAVYKQYF
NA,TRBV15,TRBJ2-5,CATSSELATKGETQYF
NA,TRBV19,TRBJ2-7,CASSSLGVNEQYF
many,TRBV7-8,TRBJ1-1,CASSRSGKGPEAFF
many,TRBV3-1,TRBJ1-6,CASSQELGKSPLHF
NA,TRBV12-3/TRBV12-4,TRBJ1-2,CASSLAGLADGYTF
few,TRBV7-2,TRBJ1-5,CASSPQGTPNQPQHF
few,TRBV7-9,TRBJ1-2,CASSSYLGQGGNLNYGYTF
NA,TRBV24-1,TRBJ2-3,CATSEDLGQLLATDTQYF
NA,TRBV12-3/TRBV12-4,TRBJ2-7,CASRKTSHNYEQYF
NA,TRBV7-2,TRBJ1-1,CASSLVAGGTEALF
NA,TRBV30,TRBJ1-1,CAWGDKGRNTEAFF
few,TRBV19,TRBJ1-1,CASSMTGYPVEAFF
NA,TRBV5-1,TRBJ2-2,CASSEDSFSNTGELFF
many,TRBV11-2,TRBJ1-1,CASSLASGTGSEAFF
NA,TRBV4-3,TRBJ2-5,CASSPSSGGGETQYF
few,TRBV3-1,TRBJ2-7,CASSQGVAISYEQYF
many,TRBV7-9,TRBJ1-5,CASSTAGNLNQPQHF
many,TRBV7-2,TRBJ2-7,CASSKGHSYEQYF
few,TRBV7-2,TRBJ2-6,CASSHRVSGANVLTF
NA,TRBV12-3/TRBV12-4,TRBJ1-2,CASSLTPSLYGYTF
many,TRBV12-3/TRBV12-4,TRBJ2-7,CASSSGQGFYEQYF
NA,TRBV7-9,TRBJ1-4,CASSSAGTGTSELFF
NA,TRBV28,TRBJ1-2,CASSLHRDSYGYTF
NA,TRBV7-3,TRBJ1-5,CASSTPVEGPNQPQHF
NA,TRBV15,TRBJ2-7,CATSSSGTSGFYEQYF
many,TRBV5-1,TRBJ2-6,CASRREGAGANVLTF
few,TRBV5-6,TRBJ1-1,CASSLTPQGNTEAFF
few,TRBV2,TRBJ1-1,CASSLSGSWTEAFF
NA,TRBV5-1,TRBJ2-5,CASSQSGGPEETQYF
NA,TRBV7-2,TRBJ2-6,CASSLAVGGANVLTF
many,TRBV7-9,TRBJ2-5,CASSLQQGHQETQYF